The clone carrying this TCR beta chain was detected only a few times. Its antigen is as yet unknown. This record comes from a study of T cell responses to AZD1222 COVID-19 vaccine. Study observations and caveats: Spike was spanned by vaccine-associated CD4 TCRs, which were dominant at 160-218 and 743-854. There were repertoire samples only from the period after the peak T cell response. It was only a handful of AZD1222 recipients who were seropositive at baseline. Clonal diversity was possibly underestimated; the donors were predominantly white British and more often female.

Generated by immunoSEQ multiplex PCR, the TCRdb table keeps only in-frame clones and is missing some. The sample contains 150,000 or so clones, 82% of which appear only once. Germline-derived CDR1 and CDR2 are MNHNS and SASEGT. The germline V and J ends were trimmed by 3 bases and 4 bases, with 12 bases remaining between them. This CDR3 is built from 14 residues. This sequence originates from an adult in good health. The sequences come from peripheral blood, collected on day 0 of MenACWY control vaccination. The gene calls are TRBV6-1 and TRBJ1-1; weak D call: TRBD1 (5 bases). CDR3 sequence: CASSDGGGITEAFF. CDR3 in DNA: TGTGCCAGCAGTGACGGGGGAGGGATCACTGAAGCTTTCTTT.